This T cell receptor (beta chain) is drawn from a study of early T cells in non-severe SARS-CoV-2 infection. Study details: RNA in bulk from unsorted whole blood was sequenced, and chains were unpaired.

Individual cDNA molecules received unique molecular identifiers. TCRdb re-analysed the 5' RACE reads in MiXCR, keeping a single row per CDR3 protein. This table holds almost 65,000 distinct CDR3 sequences, 4% to 5.5% found once. This clonotype was counted between two and nine times. V gave up 0 bases and J gave up 3 bases, with 11 bases separating them. The CDR3 has 15 amino acids. Per the germline V gene, CDR1 is SGDLS and CDR2 is YYNGEE. This chain joins TRBV9 and TRBJ2-3; maybe TRBD2 (6 bases). The specimen was whole blood. This TCR was recovered from an adult who was a healthcare worker with PCR-confirmed SARS-CoV-2 infection or an uninfected control (not recorded which). CDR3 sequence reads: CASSVAGDDTDTQYF. The CDR3, as DNA: TGTGCCAGCAGCGTAGCGGGAGATGATACAGATACGCAGTATTTT.